These 25 T cell receptor beta chains were sequenced from one sample in a study of T cell responses to AZD1222 COVID-19 vaccine. Sequencing was performed with immunoSEQ multiplex PCR; in TCRdb, only in-frame clones are kept and a portion is missing. In the table there are nearly 90,000 clones, about 90% of which are singletons. The sequences come from peripheral blood, collected on day 0 of MenACWY control vaccination. The receptors originated from an adult in good health.

This sequence joins TRBV5-1 and TRBJ2-2; D is possibly TRBD2 (6 bases). Germline loops: CDR1 SGHRS, CDR2 YFSETQ. Trimming removed 0 bases from V and 0 bases from J, with 9 bases in between. CDR3 length: 16 residues. CDR3 region: CASSLAGGANTGELFF. The CDR3 DNA reads TGCGCCAGCAGCTTGGCCGGGGGTGCGAACACCGGGGAGCTGTTTTTT.

Written as DNA, the CDR3 is TGTGCCAGCTCACCAGGGGCAGCTGGGGCCAACGTCCTGACTTTC. Translation: CASSPGAAGANVLTF. The chain joins TRBV18 to TRBJ2-6, with D perhaps TRBD1 (5 bases). V lost 2 bases to trimming and J lost 2 bases, with 7 bases between them. The CDR3 has 15 amino acids. The germline CDR1 and CDR2 sequences are KGHSH and LQKENI.

The chain combines TRBV6-2 or TRBV6-3 with TRBJ2-2; a weak D match, TRBD1 (5 bases). V dropped 1 base and J dropped 3 bases, with 9 bases sitting between them. The V gene's germline CDR1 is MNHEY and CDR2 SVGEGT. The CDR3 runs 15 residues. This chain's CDR3 is CASSYYGQDTGELFF. The CDR3 DNA sequence: TGTGCCAGCAGTTACTATGGACAAGACACCGGGGAGCTGTTTTTT.

The J gene is TRBJ1-2, the V gene TRBV20-1, with D possibly TRBD1 on 5 matching bases. The V end lost 5 bases, the J end lost 8 bases, and 12 bases lay between the germline ends. Germline V gene data show CDR1 as DFQATT and CDR2 as SNEGSKA (reference sequence). This CDR3 has 11 residues. This chain's CDR3 is CSARQGRGYTF. The DNA for the CDR3 is TGCAGTGCTCGTCAGGGAAGGGGCTACACCTTC.

The J gene is TRBJ1-2, the V gene TRBV7-8; 7 nucleotides match TRBD1. CDR3 length: 17 residues. Unmatched junction bases numbered 13, after V lost 5 bases and J lost 1 base. The V gene's germline CDR1 is SGHVS and CDR2 FQNEAQ. The CDR3 region has the DNA TGTGCCAGCAGCCAGCGGACAGGCCCGCCAGATAACTATGGCTACACCTTC. Its translation: CASSQRTGPPDNYGYTF.

V is TRBV4-2 and J is TRBJ1-2; TRBD1 agrees at 8 bases. The CDR3 is made up of 16 amino acids. Germline assignment: CDR1 LGHNA and CDR2 YNFKEQ. After removal of 5 bases from V and 3 bases from J, the junction contained 11 bases not matched to a gene. CDR3 bases: TGTGCCAGCAGCATCTCGGCAGGGGGCAAGGACTATGGCTACACCTTC. Its translation is CASSISAGGKDYGYTF.

J is TRBJ1-1 and V is TRBV9; TRBD1 aligns across 9 bases. Germline values: CDR1 SGDLS, CDR2 YYNGEE. The CDR3 has 15 residues. Losses at the gene ends were 4 bases for V and 4 bases for J; bases not matched to a gene: 8. The CDR3 sequence: CASSSRTGAGTEAFF. The CDR3 DNA is TGTGCCAGCAGCTCCCGGACAGGGGCCGGCACTGAAGCTTTCTTT. Full variable domain (rest looked up from reference TRBV9 and TRBJ1-1): DSGVTQTPKHLITATGQRVTLRCSPRSGDLSVYWYQQSLDQGLQFLIQYYNGEERAKGNILERFSAQQFPDLHSELNLSSLELGDSALYFCASSSRTGAGTEAFFGQGTRLTVV.

This clone was observed a few times. The chain combines TRBV5-4 with TRBJ1-4; TRBD1 matches at 9 bases. CDR3 length equals 16 residues. V shed 4 bases and J 7 bases; nucleotides not matched to a gene: 11. The V gene's germline CDR1 is SGHNT and CDR2 YYREEE (reference sequence). The DNA of the CDR3 is TGTGCCAGCAGCATGGGACAGGGTTCTGGTTTTGAAAAACTGTTTTTT. This codes for CASSMGQGSGFEKLFF.

This clone showed up just once. The chain carries TRBV27 and TRBJ2-5, with D tentatively TRBD2 (6 bases). CDR3 length: 15 residues. The V and J ends lost 4 bases and 1 base respectively, with 13 bases between them. Germline V CDR1 and CDR2: MNHEY, SMNVEV (reference sequence). In DNA, the CDR3 is TGTGCCAGCAGTTCATCCGGACTAACCCAAGAGACCCAGTACTTC. It is translated as CASSSSGLTQETQYF.

The chain employs TRBV7-9 and TRBJ2-5, with 9 bases identical to TRBD2. V trimming: 5 bases; J trimming: 2 bases; junction bases outside the gene matches: 9. The CDR3 length is 16 residues. CDR1 is SEHNR, CDR2 FQNEAQ, per germline (reference sequence). The CDR3 nucleotides are TGTGCCAGCAGCACCCTCAGCGGGGGGACGCAAGAGACCCAGTACTTC. Its protein is CASSTLSGGTQETQYF.

The chain has TRBV27 and TRBJ2-7; D gene unclear. Germline V gene lookup returns CDR1 MNHEY and CDR2 SMNVEV (reference sequence). Deletions cut 4 bases from V and 2 bases from J, with 6 bases between. This CDR3 comprises 12 residues. CDR3 DNA sequence: TGTGCCAGCAGTTCGACGCCCTACGAGCAGTACTTC. Residues: CASSSTPYEQYF.

The chain has TRBV21-1 and TRBJ2-5; the DNA was not used to check the table's D call, TRBD1. TRBV21-1 is a recognized pseudogene. The CDR3 contains 15 residues. Here the CDR3 reads CASSPIRTGEETQYF. The CDR3, as DNA: TGTGCCAGCAGTCCAATCCGGACAGGGGAAGAGACCCAGTACTTC.

The V and J genes are TRBV4-3 and TRBJ1-1, with D unclear. Trimming removed 1 base from V and 11 bases from J, with 20 bases in between. The CDR3 length is 15 residues. CDR1 is LGHNA and CDR2 is YSLEER in the germline V gene. CDR3 region: CASSQAPRPEMDAFF. In DNA, the CDR3 is TGCGCCAGCAGCCAAGCGCCGAGGCCTGAGATGGATGCTTTCTTT.

This chain joins TRBV4-3 and TRBJ2-6; perhaps D is TRBD1 or TRBD2 (5 bases each). V was shortened by 5 bases and J by 4 bases, with 21 bases between the two germline ends. There are 18 residues in the CDR3. CDR1 is LGHNA, CDR2 YSLEER, per germline. This chain's CDR3 is CASSFGTSTLSGANVLTF. As DNA, the CDR3 is TGCGCCAGCAGCTTTGGGACCTCCACTCTCTCCGGGGCCAACGTCCTGACTTTC.

This clone occurred once. The rearrangement joins TRBV7-9 to TRBJ2-1, with a possible D match to TRBD1 (5 bases). The germline CDR1 and CDR2 sequences are SEHNR and FQNEAQ (reference sequence). The CDR3 has 13 residues. V lost 1 base to trimming and J lost 4 bases, with 5 bases between them. The CDR3 sequence is CASSLGTYNEQFF. The CDR3 region has the DNA TGTGCCAGCAGCTTAGGGACATACAATGAGCAGTTCTTC.

The rearrangement joins TRBV6-5 to TRBJ1-2, with a tentative D call TRBD1 (6 bases). This CDR3 is 14 amino acids long. Germline V gives CDR1 MNHEY, CDR2 SVGAGI. Between the trimmed V and J ends, which lost 4 bases and 0 bases, there was a span of 9 bases. The CDR3 nucleotides are TGTGCCAGCAGTTTGGACAGAACTAACTATGGCTACACCTTC. Its protein product is CASSLDRTNYGYTF.

The chain links TRBV7-3 to TRBJ2-2; D may be TRBD1 or TRBD2 (7 bases each). This CDR3 is 16 amino acids long. Germline V lookup: CDR1 SGHTA, CDR2 FQGTGA. V was pared by 3 bases and J by 1 base, with 12 bases between. The CDR3 nucleotides read TGTGCCAGCAGCTTCCCAGGGGGGGAGAACACCGGGGAGCTGTTTTTT. Its translation: CASSFPGGENTGELFF. Combining the CDR3 with reference TRBV7-3 and TRBJ2-2 gives the whole variable domain GAGVSQTPSNKVTEKGKYVELRCDPISGHTALYWYRQSLGQGPEFLIYFQGTGAADDSGLPNDRFFAVRPEGSVSTLKIQRTERGDSAVYLCASSFPGGENTGELFFGEGSRLTVL.

This clone has just one count. The rearrangement links TRBV24-1 to TRBJ1-3, with D hard to call. Trimming shortened V by 4 bases and J by 4 bases, and 10 bases separated the two germline ends. This CDR3 region has 14 residues. Germline V gene lookup returns CDR1 KGHDR and CDR2 SFDVKD. Here the CDR3 DNA reads TGTGCCACCAGTGACCCCGGAGGAGGAAACACCATATATTTT. Its translation: CATSDPGGGNTIYF.

Of note for this clone: The sample has other DNA sequences that encode this CDR3 too. The chain is built from TRBV6-5 and TRBJ1-1; 8 bases are a match to TRBD1. The germline V gene has CDR1 MNHEY and CDR2 SVGAGI. The CDR3 spans 14 residues. V lost 6 bases and J lost 3; bases outside the gene matches: 6. The CDR3 DNA is TGTGCCAGCAGACCCCAGGGGGCGCACACTGAAGCTTTCTTT. The encoded protein is CASRPQGAHTEAFF.

V usage is TRBV28 and J usage is TRBJ2-3, with TRBD2 identical over 8 bases. From germline, CDR1 is MDHEN and CDR2 SYDVKM. The CDR3 covers 15 residues. Trimming removed 5 bases from V and 2 bases from J; junction bases left unmatched: 6. Written as DNA, the CDR3 is TGTGCCAGCAGTCTGGAGCGGGGGACCACAGATACGCAGTATTTT. Its protein is CASSLERGTTDTQYF.

The chain combines TRBV5-1 with TRBJ1-4; D possibly corresponds to TRBD1 (5 bases). The V end lost 2 bases, the J end lost 8 bases, and 10 bases lay between the germline ends. The germline gives CDR1 SGHRS, CDR2 YFSETQ. The CDR3 has 13 amino acids. The DNA of the CDR3 is TGCGCCAGCAGCTTTGACAGAGGGGAAAAACTGTTTTTT. It codes for CASSFDRGEKLFF.

In nucleotides, the CDR3 is TGCGCCGGAGCGGGGGCCCCGCAAGAGACCCAGTACTTC. It specifies CAGAGAPQETQYF. V gene TRBV4-1 combines with J gene TRBJ2-5; TRBD2 aligns across 8 bases. With V trimmed by 11 bases and J by 2 bases, 7 bases remained unmatched. This CDR3 is built from 13 residues. Germline CDR1 is MGHRA and CDR2 is YSYEKL.

The J gene is TRBJ2-5, the V gene TRBV14; possibly TRBD2 for D (6 bases). Germline CDR1 is SGHDN and CDR2 is FVKESK. This CDR3 is built from 15 residues. Trimming cost V 1 base and J 5 bases, with 14 bases left between them. The CDR3 DNA sequence: TGTGCCAGCAGCCAAGTTAGCGGAGTGAGGGAGACCCAGTACTTC. It encodes CASSQVSGVRETQYF.

This chain connects TRBV7-9 to TRBJ2-1; D possibly corresponds to TRBD1 (6 bases). Deletions cut 5 bases from V and 6 bases from J, with 17 bases between. The CDR3 length is 15 residues. CDR1 is SEHNR, CDR2 FQNEAQ, per germline (reference sequence). The CDR3 is CASSPDWGRGNEQFF. In nucleotides, the CDR3 is TGTGCCAGCAGCCCAGACTGGGGGCGAGGCAATGAGCAGTTCTTC.

In DNA, the CDR3 is TGTGCCAGCAGTTTCCCAGGACAGCCTACTAACTATGGCTACACCTTC. Translating it yields CASSFPGQPTNYGYTF. The rearrangement uses TRBV28 and TRBJ1-2, with a weak D call TRBD1 (6 bases). The germline CDR1 and CDR2 sequences are MDHEN and SYDVKM. Trimming left V 3 bases short and J 0 bases short, with 14 bases between. This CDR3 has 16 residues.